The present T cell receptor beta chain was sequenced within a study of early stage breast cancer tumors. The data were produced by immunoSEQ multiplex PCR, yet TCRdb's version contains in-frame clones alone and is incomplete. This table holds 25,000 to 35,000 clones, 75% to 85% found once. CDR1 and CDR2 from the germline V gene are LGHNA and YSLEER. The V end lost 0 bases, the J end lost 1 base, and 6 bases lay between the germline ends. The CDR3 sequence is 14 residues long. The sequenced sample was blood. The sequence derives from a person in their sixties with breast cancer. The V and J genes are TRBV4-3 and TRBJ1-2; D ambiguous. The CDR3 DNA follows: TGCGCCAGCAGCCAAGACAGACTTAACTATGGCTACACCTTC. It specifies CASSQDRLNYGYTF.